This T cell receptor beta chain was obtained from a study of beta chain features in type 1 diabetes. At the level of the study: Summed over all samples, the examined sorted cells came to roughly 110,000,000.

CDR3 length: 12 amino acids. Germline CDR1 is SGHTA and CDR2 is FQGNSA. V lost 5 bases, J lost 7 bases, and 11 bases lay in between. Expressed TCRB transcripts got sequenced, as all isolated RNA was reverse transcribed. Sequencing used immunoSEQ multiplex PCR; TCRdb keeps in-frame clones, though not all of them. The sample shows 630,000 or so clones, about 14% of them seen only once. Broader study findings: TCRB CDR3 length was moderately but significantly reduced in all four CD4+ subsets of Type 1 diabetes patients.

With respect to this clone: The antigen remains unidentified.

The TCR comes from a man younger than 30 with type 1 diabetes. This chain connects TRBV7-2 to TRBJ1-2; D may be TRBD1 (6 bases). The sample was naive CD4+ T cells from blood. Here the CDR3 reads CASSEQGPGYTF. The CDR3 nucleotides are TGTGCCAGCAGCGAACAGGGCCCTGGCTACACCTTC.